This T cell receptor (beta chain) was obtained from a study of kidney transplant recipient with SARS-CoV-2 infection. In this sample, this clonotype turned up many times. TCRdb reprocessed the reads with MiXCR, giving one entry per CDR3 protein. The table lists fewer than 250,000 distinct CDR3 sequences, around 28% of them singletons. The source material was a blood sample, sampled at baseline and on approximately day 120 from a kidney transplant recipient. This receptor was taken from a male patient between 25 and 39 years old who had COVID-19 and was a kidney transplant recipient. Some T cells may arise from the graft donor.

The CDR3 protein is CASRRTTTPRKTYGYTF. The CDR3 DNA reads as TGTGCAAGTCGCAGAACAACGACTCCACGAAAGACCTATGGCTACACCTTC. The chain has TRBV12-2 and TRBJ1-2. TRBV12-2 counts as a pseudogene. CDR3 size: 17 residues.